This paragraph reports one T cell receptor beta chain. Measured with immunoSEQ multiplex PCR; TCRdb has only the in-frame clones, and not every one. This sample has around 170,000 clones, with about nine tenths found just once. The data were obtained in a study of radiation and T cells in renal cell carcinoma. CDR3 size: 13 residues. Trimming took 7 bases from V and 3 from J, leaving 15 bases between them. CDR1 SQVTM and CDR2 ANQGSEA come from the germline V gene. Time point here: blood 4 weeks post-SBRT, at nephrectomy. As for treatment: 15 Gy SBRT to primary tumor, nephrectomy 4 weeks later. This renal cell carcinoma was of the clear cell type.

The chain couples TRBV29-1 to TRBJ1-1; D perhaps matches TRBD1 (6 bases). This TCR was sampled from a woman aged 45 to 65 with renal cell carcinoma. Sequenced material: blood, taken from a patient whose treatment included radiotherapy and nephrectomy. CDR3 region: CSALDSQDTEAFF. The CDR3 coding sequence is TGCAGCGCCCTGGACAGTCAAGACACTGAAGCTTTCTTT.